This entry lists 9 T cell receptor beta chains sequenced from one sample in a study of high-grade serous ovarian cancer treatment subgroups. The table came from immunoSEQ multiplex PCR; TCRdb's copy has only in-frame clones and leaves some out. The sample includes approximately 4,100 clones, approximately 71% of them seen just once. Tumor samples were obtained before definitive surgery or chemotherapy. The sequenced sample was tumor tissue. All receptors derive from a human donor with high-grade serous ovarian cancer.

The J gene is TRBJ2-3, the V gene TRBV9, with 12 bases that match TRBD2. The V and J ends lost 0 bases and 2 bases, in that order; junction bases with no gene match: 7. CDR3 size: 18 residues. Germline assignment: CDR1 SGDLS and CDR2 YYNGEE. The CDR3 sequence: CASSVVGLAGGFTDTQYF. CDR3 sequence (DNA): TGTGCCAGCAGCGTAGTCGGCCTAGCGGGGGGGTTCACAGATACGCAGTATTTT. Full variable domain (outside the CDR3, taken from reference TRBV9 and TRBJ2-3): DSGVTQTPKHLITATGQRVTLRCSPRSGDLSVYWYQQSLDQGLQFLIQYYNGEERAKGNILERFSAQQFPDLHSELNLSSLELGDSALYFCASSVVGLAGGFTDTQYFGPGTRLTVL.

This clone was seen only once. This chain connects TRBV5-6 to TRBJ1-2; D may be TRBD1 (6 bases). The V end lost 1 base, the J end lost 7 bases, and 11 bases lay between the germline ends. Germline CDR1 reads SGHDT; CDR2 reads YYEEEE. This CDR3 contains 13 residues. DNA for the CDR3: TGTGCCAGCAGCTTGTCCGGGGGCGGTGGCTACACCTTC. Translated: CASSLSGGGGYTF.

The CDR3 sequence: CASSLNRGPSDTQYF. The DNA of the CDR3 is TGTGCCAGCAGCTTAAACAGGGGGCCATCCGATACGCAGTATTTT. The V call is TRBV7-8, the J call TRBJ2-3, with 9 bases identical to TRBD1. V lost 2 bases and J lost 6; bases outside the gene matches: 6. Germline CDR1 is SGHVS and CDR2 is FQNEAQ. The CDR3 is made up of 15 amino acids.

This chain uses TRBV7-6 with TRBJ2-2, with D unclear. This CDR3 is 13 amino acids long. Per the germline V gene, CDR1 is SGHVS and CDR2 is FNYEAQ. V gave up 1 base and J gave up 4 bases, with 4 bases separating them. The CDR3 reads CASSLESTGELFF. The DNA of the CDR3 is TGTGCCAGCAGCTTAGAGAGCACCGGGGAGCTGTTTTTT. Based on the CDR3 plus reference TRBV7-6 and TRBJ2-2, the full variable domain is GAGVSQSPRYKVTKRGQDVALRCDPISGHVSLYWYRQALGQGPEFLTYFNYEAQQDKSGLPNDRFSAERPEGSISTLTIQRTEQRDSAMYRCASSLESTGELFFGEGSRLTVL.

The rearrangement uses TRBV4-3 and TRBJ1-6; D is undetermined. V was cut by 2 bases and J by 6 bases, with 17 bases left in between. This CDR3 is built from 17 residues. Germline V gives CDR1 LGHNA, CDR2 YSLEER. CDR3 region: CASSQPPAGSINSPLHF. CDR3 DNA: TGCGCCAGCAGCCAACCCCCCGCAGGCAGTATTAATTCACCCCTCCACTTT.

The chain links TRBV7-9 to TRBJ1-1, with 7 bases identical to TRBD1. Per the germline V gene, CDR1 is SEHNR and CDR2 is FQNEAQ (reference sequence). J was trimmed by 0 bases and V by 4 bases; bases with no gene match: 5. The CDR3 contains 15 residues. This chain's CDR3 is CASSSSDRVNTEAFF. The CDR3 DNA is TGTGCCAGCAGCTCGAGCGACAGGGTGAACACTGAAGCTTTCTTT.

V usage is TRBV5-6 and J usage is TRBJ1-6, with 10 bases fitting TRBD1. The V gene's germline CDR1 is SGHDT and CDR2 YYEEEE. This CDR3 has 14 residues. The trim removed 6 bases at V and 14 bases at J, leaving 11 bases unmatched. CDR3: CASTLTGTGVTLHF. The CDR3 DNA follows: TGTGCCAGCACCCTAACCGGGACAGGGGTTACCCTCCACTTT.

The chain couples TRBV4-3 to TRBJ2-1; D possibly corresponds to TRBD2 (5 bases). V shed 4 bases and J shed 0 bases, with 16 bases lying between them. Per germline, CDR1 LGHNA and CDR2 YSLEER. This CDR3 contains 17 residues. The CDR3 loop is CASSRGHPGSSYNEQFF. CDR3 nucleotides: TGCGCCAGCAGCCGCGGGCACCCGGGAAGCTCCTACAATGAGCAGTTCTTC.

This sequence joins TRBV4-1 and TRBJ1-4; 10 bases map to TRBD1. Germline CDR1 MGHRA, CDR2 YSYEKL. This CDR3 comprises 15 residues. The V gene end was trimmed by 6 bases and the J gene end by 6 bases; junction bases not matched to a gene: 7. The CDR3 nucleotides read TGCGCCAGCAGTGCAACCGGGACAGGGGATGAAAAACTGTTTTTT. This translates into CASSATGTGDEKLFF.